This T cell receptor (beta chain) came from a study of OX40 agonist ivuxolimab in advanced cancers. Looking at the study overall: It was permissible to have had prior anti-PD-1, anti-PD-L1 or anti-CTLA-4 therapy, and approximately 38% had some.

In its sample, this clone was seen a few times. What it recognizes is unknown. General study results and limits: On average, a greater number of expanded clones characterised CD8+ T cells relative to CD4+.

Exclusion of a patient followed from autoimmune disease history or systemic immunosuppression. This CDR3 has 14 amino acids. Germline V gene sequence: CDR1 MNHNY, CDR2 SVGAGI (reference sequence). Trimming removed 2 bases at V and 6 bases at J, with 8 bases between. Profiled with immunoSEQ multiplex PCR; TCRdb holds only in-frame clones, not every one. The table includes over 55,000 clones, 84% detected once. Sequencing used CD4+ or CD8+ T cells sorted from blood, obtained in a trial of the OX40 agonist ivuxolimab. The chain is built from TRBV6-6 and TRBJ1-6; D is unclear. This clonotype was obtained from an adult with an advanced solid tumor such as melanoma, head and neck, liver or kidney cancer. The CDR3 sequence is CASSYRVGNSPLHF. In nucleotides, the CDR3 is TGTGCCAGCAGTTACAGGGTGGGTAATTCACCCCTCCACTTT.